Sequencing of this T cell receptor beta chain was carried out in a study of blood T cell repertoires in COVID-19 (dated by TCRdb to the early 2020s). In terms of the full investigation: Samples covering the acute and convalescent phases of COVID-19 were provided by collaborators in the United States, Italy and Spain. Samples came from the ongoing ImmuneRACE study (first 160 participants) plus 1,254 subjects from 6 global collaborators. The prospective study material was composed of cDNA or gDNA derived from T cells, B-cell-depleted T cells, or PBMCs. The sample metadata nearly always contained a de-identified subject ID, COVID-19 status, age in years and sex. The dataset comprised deeply sampled blood TCRbeta repertoires from subjects exposed to, actively infected with, or recovered from COVID-19. Where available, HLA class I and class II types were taken from metadata supplied by the sample provider and were not determined by assay-based typing. The repertoires were released in a freely available public database intended as a resource for research on the immune response to SARS-CoV-2. The paper's findings and limits, for the study overall: The quantity of clinical and demographic metadata differed by source and by participant and was supplied without curation.

Participants in the prospective study were enrolled through a virtual design, were aged roughly 18 to 90 years, and lived in about 25 United States geographic areas. Cohort assignment in the prospective study relied on participant-reported clinical history from a screening survey and a study questionnaire. Each participant in the prospective study had whole blood, serum and a nasopharyngeal or oropharyngeal swab collected by mobile phlebotomists. Participants in the prospective study had the option to provide additional blood draws and questionnaires over a roughly 2-month period. Prospective study blood samples were shipped either frozen or at room temperature before DNA extraction. Worth noting for this clone: Its antigen is still unknown. Nothing much larger sits one base from this clone, and base qualities are not available.

The germline V and J ends show losses of 7 bases and 6 bases respectively, and no gene match explains 9 bases of the junction. The germline V gene supplies CDR1 SNHLY and CDR2 FYNNEI. Reading from cysteine to phenylalanine, the CDR3 counts 14 amino acids. Only the CDR3 portion is preserved as DNA: 42 bases, with reading frame beginning at the first base. TCRbeta CDR3 regions were amplified from genomic DNA using the immunoSEQ Assay, a bias-controlled multiplex PCR. Concerning the study's data processing: Nucleated cell counts per sample were estimated from amplification of reference gene primers within the assay. To quantify the absolute abundance of each unique TCRbeta CDR3 rearrangement, sequence reads were collapsed and filtered. For each sample, productive Simpson clonality was calculated by taking the square root of Simpson's diversity index across productive rearrangements. The clones in this table, taken by TCRdb from immuneACCESS, are in-frame only. Not every clone is retained; where verified, under half of the shortfall comes from an unresolved V gene, and the cause of the rest is unknown. V, J and clone size derive from that table, while D and trimming were established from the DNA sequence. For this sample the table gives hundreds of thousands of clones, of which around 84% were detected only once. Jointly, the top ten make up under 4.5% of the sample.

This clonotype was obtained from a man aged 25-45 years with acute COVID-19. Here the chain combines TRBV2 and TRBJ1-5; 7 of the junction bases match TRBD1. The sample comprised PBMCs or T cells enriched from blood (not recorded which). The CDR3 amino acid sequence is: CASNREGGSQPQHF. The DNA sequence is given as TGTGCCAGCAACCGGGAAGGGGGCAGTCAGCCCCAGCATTTT.